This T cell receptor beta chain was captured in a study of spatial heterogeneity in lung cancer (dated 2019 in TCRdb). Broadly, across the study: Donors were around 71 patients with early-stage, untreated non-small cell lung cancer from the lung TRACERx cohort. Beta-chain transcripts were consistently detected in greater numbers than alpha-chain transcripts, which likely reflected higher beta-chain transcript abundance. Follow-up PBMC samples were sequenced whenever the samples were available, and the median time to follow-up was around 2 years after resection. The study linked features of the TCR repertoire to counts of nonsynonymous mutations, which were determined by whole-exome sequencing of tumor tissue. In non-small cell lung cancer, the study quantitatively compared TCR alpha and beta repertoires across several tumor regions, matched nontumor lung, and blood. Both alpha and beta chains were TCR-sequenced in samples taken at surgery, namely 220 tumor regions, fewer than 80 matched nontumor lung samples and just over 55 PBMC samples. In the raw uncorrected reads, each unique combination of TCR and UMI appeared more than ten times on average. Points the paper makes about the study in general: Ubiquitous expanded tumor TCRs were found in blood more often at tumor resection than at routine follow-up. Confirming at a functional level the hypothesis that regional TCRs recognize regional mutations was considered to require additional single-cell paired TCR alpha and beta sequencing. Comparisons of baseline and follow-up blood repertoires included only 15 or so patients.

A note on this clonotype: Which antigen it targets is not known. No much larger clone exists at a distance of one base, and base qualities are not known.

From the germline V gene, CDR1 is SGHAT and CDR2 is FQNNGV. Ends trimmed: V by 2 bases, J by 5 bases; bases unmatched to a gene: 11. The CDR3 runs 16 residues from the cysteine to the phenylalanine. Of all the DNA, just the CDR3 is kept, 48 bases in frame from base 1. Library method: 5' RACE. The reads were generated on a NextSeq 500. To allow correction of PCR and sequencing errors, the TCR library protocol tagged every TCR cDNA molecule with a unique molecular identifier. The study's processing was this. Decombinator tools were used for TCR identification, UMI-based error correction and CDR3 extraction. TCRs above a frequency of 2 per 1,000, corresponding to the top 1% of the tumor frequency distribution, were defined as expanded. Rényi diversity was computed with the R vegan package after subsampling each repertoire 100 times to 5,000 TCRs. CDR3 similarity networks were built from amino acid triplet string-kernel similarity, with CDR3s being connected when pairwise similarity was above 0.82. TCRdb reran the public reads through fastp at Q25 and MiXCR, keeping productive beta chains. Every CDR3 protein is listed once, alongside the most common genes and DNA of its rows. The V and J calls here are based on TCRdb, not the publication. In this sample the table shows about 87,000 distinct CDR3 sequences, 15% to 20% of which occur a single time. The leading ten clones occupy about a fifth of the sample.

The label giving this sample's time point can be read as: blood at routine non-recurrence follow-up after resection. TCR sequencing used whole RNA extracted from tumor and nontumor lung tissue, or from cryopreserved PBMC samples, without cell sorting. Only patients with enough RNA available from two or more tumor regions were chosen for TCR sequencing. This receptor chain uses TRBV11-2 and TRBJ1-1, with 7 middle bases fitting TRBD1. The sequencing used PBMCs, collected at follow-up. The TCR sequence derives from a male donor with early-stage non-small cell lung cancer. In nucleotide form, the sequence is TGTGCCAGCAGCTTACCCTTGACAGGGTATTTAACTGAAGCTTTCTTT. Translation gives CASSLPLTGYLTEAFF.